Presented here are 3 T cell receptor beta chains from one specimen sequenced in a study of blood T cell repertoires in COVID-19. Here immunoSEQ multiplex PCR was the method, and the copy in TCRdb shows in-frame clones only, minus some. The data show some 200,000 clones, with 87% seen just once and under 25% held by the top ten. The source material was peripheral blood. All receptors derive from a man in his 60s with active or convalescent COVID-19.

The chain recombines TRBV7-2 with TRBJ2-1, with 11 bases aligning to TRBD2. V shed 5 bases, J shed 3 bases, and the junction held 3 bases outside the gene matches. Germline V gene lookup returns CDR1 SGHTA and CDR2 FQGNSA. The CDR3 is 15 amino acids. The CDR3 sequence: CASSITSGGYNEQFF. The CDR3 DNA reads as TGTGCCAGCAGCATAACTAGCGGGGGCTACAATGAGCAGTTCTTC.

This chain connects TRBV27 to TRBJ1-3, with 7 bases that match TRBD1. This CDR3 has 15 amino acids. Trimming cost V 3 bases and J 0 bases; bases outside gene matches: 2. Germline CDR1 and CDR2: MNHEY and SMNVEV (reference sequence). CDR3 DNA sequence: TGTGCCAGCAGTTTCGGACAGGTCTCTGGAAACACCATATATTTT. Its protein product is CASSFGQVSGNTIYF.

This clone came up once. The chain is built from TRBV2 and TRBJ2-1; TRBD2 agrees at 7 bases. Germline-derived CDR1 and CDR2 are SNHLY and FYNNEI. The CDR3 consists of 13 residues. Trimming cost V 7 bases and J 10 bases; bases outside gene matches: 10. This chain's CDR3 is CASTPGRGGEQFF. CDR3 DNA: TGTGCCAGCACCCCGGGACGGGGAGGGGAGCAGTTCTTC.